These 10 T cell receptor beta chains were sequenced from one sample in a study of cytomegalovirus exposure and HLA in healthy donors. A multiplex PCR was run with 60 Vbeta primers and 13 Jbeta primers. Method: immunoSEQ multiplex PCR; TCRdb's copy keeps in-frame clones and lacks some. The repertoire holds under 150,000 clones, with approximately 68% as singletons. The specimen sequenced was PBMCs. The receptors originated from a man in his forties in good health and CMV-seronegative.

This clone was counted once. V and J are TRBV6-5 and TRBJ2-1; 9 positions match TRBD2. CDR1 MNHEY and CDR2 SVGAGI come from the germline V gene. CDR3 size: 15 residues. With 0 bases clipped from V and 6 bases from J, the junction kept 3 bases outside the gene matches. The CDR3 bases are TGTGCCAGCAGTTACTCTGCGGGGGGGCCCAATGAGCAGTTCTTC. This gives the protein CASSYSAGGPNEQFF.

This chain uses TRBV4-3 with TRBJ2-2; D gene unclear. Trimming cost V 1 base and J 1 base, with 7 bases left between them. From germline, CDR1 is LGHNA and CDR2 YSLEER. The CDR3 spans 15 residues. In DNA form, the CDR3 reads TGCGCCAGCAGCCAAGTGAGGAGGAACACCGGGGAGCTGTTTTTT. This encodes CASSQVRRNTGELFF.

V gene TRBV15 combines with J gene TRBJ2-5; D is perhaps TRBD1 (5 bases). CDR3 length: 14 amino acids. Germline lookup yields CDR1 LNHNV and CDR2 YYDKDF (reference sequence). Trimming took off 3 bases at V and 1 base at J, with 9 bases between the two ends. In nucleotides, the CDR3 is TGTGCCACCAGCAGGGACATATTCCAAGAGACCCAGTACTTC. Translated: CATSRDIFQETQYF.

This chain joins TRBV6-6 and TRBJ1-2; maybe TRBD1 (6 bases). Germline loops: CDR1 MNHNY, CDR2 SVGAGI (reference sequence). The V end lost 2 bases, the J end lost 3 bases, and 10 bases lay between the germline ends. The CDR3 is 14 residues long. The CDR3, as DNA: TGTGCCAGCAGTTACCCGGACAGCTACTATGGCTACACCTTC. The encoded protein is CASSYPDSYYGYTF.

The rearrangement links TRBV7-9 to TRBJ1-4; no clear D. The CDR3 length is 14 residues. Trimming cost V 5 bases and J 2 bases, with 9 bases left between them. The germline gives CDR1 SEHNR, CDR2 FQNEAQ (reference sequence). This CDR3 is CASSTDMTNEKLFF. For the CDR3, the DNA is TGTGCCAGCAGCACAGATATGACTAATGAAAAACTGTTTTTT.

In regard to this clone: The same CDR3 also results from other DNA sequences found in this sample. The CDR3 DNA reads TGTGCCAGCAGCTTGAGGGCAGGGGTTGGGAACACCATATATTTT. This encodes CASSLRAGVGNTIYF. This chain connects TRBV5-4 to TRBJ1-3; possibly TRBD1 for D (6 bases). Germline assignment: CDR1 SGHNT and CDR2 YYREEE (reference sequence). V lost 1 base and J lost 7, with 15 bases in between. The CDR3 runs 15 residues.

This clone showed up many times. The J gene is TRBJ1-1, the V gene TRBV11-3, with TRBD1 as a possible D gene (6 bases). The CDR3 contains 13 residues. Germline V gene data show CDR1 as SGHNT and CDR2 as YENEEA. V lost 5 bases to trimming and J lost 4 bases, with 11 bases between them. The CDR3 here is CASSPPGVTEAFF. The CDR3 DNA sequence: TGTGCCAGCAGCCCCCCAGGGGTCACTGAAGCTTTCTTT.

The V and J genes are TRBV19 and TRBJ1-5; D might be TRBD1 (5 bases). Trimming took off 7 bases at V and 0 bases at J, with 10 bases between the two ends. This CDR3 spans 14 amino acids. The germline CDR1 and CDR2 sequences are LNHDA and SQIVND (reference sequence). CDR3 loop: CASMSGDSNQPQHF. In nucleotides, the CDR3 is TGTGCCAGTATGTCGGGGGATAGCAATCAGCCCCAGCATTTT.

This chain links TRBV19 with TRBJ2-5, with D unresolved. Trimming stripped 5 bases from V and 5 bases from J, with 6 bases between. CDR3 length equals 11 residues. Per the germline V gene, CDR1 is LNHDA and CDR2 is SQIVND (reference sequence). The CDR3 nucleotides read TGTGCCAGTAGTCCCGGGGAGACCCAGTACTTC. This translates into CASSPGETQYF.

This chain joins TRBV4-3 and TRBJ2-1; D not certain. Germline V lookup: CDR1 LGHNA, CDR2 YSLEER. V lost 0 bases and J lost 6, with 12 bases in between. This CDR3 has 15 amino acids. As DNA, the CDR3 is TGCGCCAGCAGCCAAGATATACAGATTACCAATGAGCAGTTCTTC. This translates into CASSQDIQITNEQFF.